Below are 6 T cell receptor beta chains sequenced from a single sample in a study of blood T cell repertoires in COVID-19. Assay: immunoSEQ multiplex PCR; the TCRdb copy retains only in-frame clones and omits some. The sample yields roughly 250,000 clones, 70% to 85% seen once. The sequencing sample was made of peripheral blood. All receptors come from a human donor with COVID-19, enrolled during active disease. The donor label of this sample is uncertain.

This chain connects TRBV29-1 to TRBJ2-1, with D perhaps matching TRBD2 (6 bases). In germline, CDR1 is SQVTM, CDR2 ANQGSEA. V lost 3 bases to trimming and J lost 5 bases, with 17 bases between them. This CDR3 has 15 residues. The CDR3 DNA is TGCAGCGTTGAGCCTTTAGCGGTTCCAGACAATGAGCAGTTCTTC. Its protein product is CSVEPLAVPDNEQFF.

The chain combines TRBV28 with TRBJ1-4, with 9 positions matching TRBD1. V trimming: 2 bases; J trimming: 7 bases; junction bases outside the gene matches: 20. Germline V gene sequence: CDR1 MDHEN, CDR2 SYDVKM. The CDR3 is 20 residues long. CDR3 bases: TGTGCCAGCAGTTTACCGCGGGGGGACAGGGACGAGTCTGGTCGTGAAAAACTGTTTTTT. It specifies CASSLPRGDRDESGREKLFF.

The chain combines TRBV30 with TRBJ2-2; TRBD1 aligns across 9 bases. The germline V gene has CDR1 GTSNPN and CDR2 SVGIG (reference sequence). This CDR3 contains 14 residues. CDR3 residues: CAYKTGGNTGELFF. CDR3 DNA: TGTGCTTATAAGACAGGGGGGAACACCGGGGAGCTGTTTTTT. Filled out from reference TRBV30 and TRBJ2-2, the complete variable domain reads SQTIHQWPATLVQPVGSPLSLECTVEGTSNPNLYWYRQAAGRGLQLLFYSVGIGQISSEVPQNLSASRPQDRQFILSSKKLLLSDSGFYLCAYKTGGNTGELFFGEGSRLTVL.

Remarks on this clone: The same CDR3 arises from other DNA sequences in this sample as well. The V gene is TRBV29-1, the J gene TRBJ1-2; possibly TRBD1 for D (5 bases). The ends were cut back, 0 bases at V and 5 bases at J, with 7 bases in the middle. The length of the CDR3 is 12 residues. CDR1 and CDR2 (germline): SQVTM, ANQGSEA. The CDR3 nucleotides read TGCAGCGTTGAAGATCCAGGGTATGGCTACACCTTC. This translates into CSVEDPGYGYTF. The whole variable domain, remainder taken from reference TRBV29-1 and TRBJ1-2, is SAVISQKPSRDICQRGTSLTIQCQVDSQVTMMFWYRQQPGQSLTLIATANQGSEATYESGFVIDKFPISRPNLTFSTLTVSNMSPEDSSIYLCSVEDPGYGYTFGSGTRLTVV.

CDR3: CATSEQSYGEQFF. The CDR3 bases are TGTGCCACCAGTGAGCAATCCTACGGGGAGCAGTTCTTC. The rearrangement joins TRBV24-1 to TRBJ2-1; no reliable D call. Trimming shortened V by 4 bases and J by 10 bases, and 13 bases separated the two germline ends. Germline loops: CDR1 KGHDR, CDR2 SFDVKD. The CDR3 length is 13 residues.

The chain couples TRBV6-5 to TRBJ2-3; 10 nucleotides match TRBD2. J lost 2 bases, V lost 5 bases, and 4 bases had no gene match. The CDR3 contains 15 residues. The germline CDR1 and CDR2 sequences are MNHEY and SVGAGI. The CDR3 loop is CASSRTSGFTDTQYF. The CDR3 DNA is TGTGCCAGCAGTCGGACTAGCGGATTCACAGATACGCAGTATTTT.